This T cell receptor (beta chain) was identified during a study of monozygotic twins with cystic fibrosis. Only in-frame clones appear in the TCRdb table, and some are missing; sequencing was by immunoSEQ multiplex PCR. The table shows approximately 34,000 clones, with around 82% occurring only once. This CDR3 is built from 15 residues. V was trimmed by 1 base and J by 4 bases, leaving 16 bases between them. Per the germline V gene, CDR1 is SQVTM and CDR2 is ANQGSEA. With regard to this clone: Its antigen is undetermined.

Notes on the study in general: J usage was most co-twin-similar in 8 of 16 pairs, V in 13. Monozygotic CF twin pairs shared significantly more nucleotide-identical clonotypes than unrelated CF individuals did.

The source is a girl aged 2 to 9 with cystic fibrosis. Input material: blood. The V gene is TRBV29-1, the J gene TRBJ2-5; D perhaps matches TRBD1 (5 bases). The CDR3 sequence is CSVEGFRRTGETQYF. CDR3 bases: TGCAGCGTTGAAGGTTTCCGACGAACAGGAGAGACCCAGTACTTC.